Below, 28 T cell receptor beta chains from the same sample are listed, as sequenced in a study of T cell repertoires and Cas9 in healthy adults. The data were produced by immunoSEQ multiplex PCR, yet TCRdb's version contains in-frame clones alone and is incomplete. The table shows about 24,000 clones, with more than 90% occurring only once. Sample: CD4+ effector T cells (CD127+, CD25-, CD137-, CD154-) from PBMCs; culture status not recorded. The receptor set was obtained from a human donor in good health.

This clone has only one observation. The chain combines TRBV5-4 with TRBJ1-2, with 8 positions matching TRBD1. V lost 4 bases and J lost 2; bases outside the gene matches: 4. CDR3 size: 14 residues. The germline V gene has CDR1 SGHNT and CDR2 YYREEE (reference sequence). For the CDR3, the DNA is TGTGCCAGCAGCCCGGGACAGGTGAACTATGGCTACACCTTC. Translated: CASSPGQVNYGYTF.

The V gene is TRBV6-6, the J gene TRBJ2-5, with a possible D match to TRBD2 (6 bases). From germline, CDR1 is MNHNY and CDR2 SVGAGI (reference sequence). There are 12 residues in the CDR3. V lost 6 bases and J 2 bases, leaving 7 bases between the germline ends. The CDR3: CASRGGQETQYF. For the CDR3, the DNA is TGTGCCAGCAGGGGGGGACAAGAGACCCAGTACTTC.

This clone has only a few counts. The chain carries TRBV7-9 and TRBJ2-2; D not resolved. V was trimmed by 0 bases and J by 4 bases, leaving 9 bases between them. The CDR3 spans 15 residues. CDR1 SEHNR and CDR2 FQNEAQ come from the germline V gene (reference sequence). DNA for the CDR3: TGTGCCAGCAGCTTAGCAGGAAGCCCCACCGGGGAGCTGTTTTTT. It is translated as CASSLAGSPTGELFF.

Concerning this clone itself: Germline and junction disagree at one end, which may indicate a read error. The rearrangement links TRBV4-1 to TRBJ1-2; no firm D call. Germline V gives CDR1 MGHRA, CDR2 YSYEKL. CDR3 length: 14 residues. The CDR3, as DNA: TGCGCCAGCGGCCAAGGAAACGGCCCCAATGGCTACACCTTC. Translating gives CASGQGNGPNGYTF.

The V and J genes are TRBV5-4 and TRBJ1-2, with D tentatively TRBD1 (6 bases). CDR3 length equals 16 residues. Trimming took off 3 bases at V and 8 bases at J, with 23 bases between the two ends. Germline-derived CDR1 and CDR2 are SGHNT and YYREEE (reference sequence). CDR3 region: CASSWAGRTAGWGYTF. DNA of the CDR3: TGTGCCAGCAGCTGGGCGGGACGGACAGCGGGCTGGGGCTACACCTTC.

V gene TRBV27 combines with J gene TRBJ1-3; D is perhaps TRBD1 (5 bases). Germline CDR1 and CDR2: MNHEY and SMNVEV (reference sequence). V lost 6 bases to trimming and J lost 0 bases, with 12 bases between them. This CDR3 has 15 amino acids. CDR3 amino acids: CASSRGGSSGNTIYF. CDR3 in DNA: TGTGCCAGCAGCCGCGGGGGGAGCTCTGGAAACACCATATATTTT.

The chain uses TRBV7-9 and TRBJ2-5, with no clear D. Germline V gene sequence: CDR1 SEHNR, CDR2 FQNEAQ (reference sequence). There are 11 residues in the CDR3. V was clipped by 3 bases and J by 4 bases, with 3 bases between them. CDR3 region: CASSLSETQYF. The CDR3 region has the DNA TGTGCCAGCAGCTTGTCAGAGACCCAGTACTTC.

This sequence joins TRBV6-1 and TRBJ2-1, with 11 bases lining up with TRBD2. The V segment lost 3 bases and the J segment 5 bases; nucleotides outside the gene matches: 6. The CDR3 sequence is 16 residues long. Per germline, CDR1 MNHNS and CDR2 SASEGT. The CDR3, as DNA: TGTGCCAGCAGTGACCAAATAGCGGGGGGGAACAATGAGCAGTTCTTC. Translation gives CASSDQIAGGNNEQFF.

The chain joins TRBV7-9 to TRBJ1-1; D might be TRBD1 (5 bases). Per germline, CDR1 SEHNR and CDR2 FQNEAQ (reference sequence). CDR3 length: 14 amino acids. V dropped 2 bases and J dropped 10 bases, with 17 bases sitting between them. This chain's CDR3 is CASSLFPAGLRAFF. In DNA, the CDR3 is TGTGCCAGCAGCTTATTTCCGGCAGGGCTAAGAGCTTTCTTT.

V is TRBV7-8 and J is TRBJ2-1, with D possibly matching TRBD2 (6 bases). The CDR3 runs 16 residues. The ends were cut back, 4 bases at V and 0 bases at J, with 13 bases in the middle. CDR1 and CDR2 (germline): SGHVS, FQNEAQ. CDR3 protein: CASSWGTATSYNEQFF. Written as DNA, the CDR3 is TGTGCCAGCAGCTGGGGGACTGCCACCTCCTACAATGAGCAGTTCTTC.

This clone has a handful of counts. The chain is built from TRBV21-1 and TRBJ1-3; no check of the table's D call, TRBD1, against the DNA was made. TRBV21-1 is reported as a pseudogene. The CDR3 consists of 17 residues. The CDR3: CASSSPGTADPGNTIYF. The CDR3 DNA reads TGTGCCAGCAGCAGCCCCGGGACAGCCGATCCTGGAAACACCATATATTTT.

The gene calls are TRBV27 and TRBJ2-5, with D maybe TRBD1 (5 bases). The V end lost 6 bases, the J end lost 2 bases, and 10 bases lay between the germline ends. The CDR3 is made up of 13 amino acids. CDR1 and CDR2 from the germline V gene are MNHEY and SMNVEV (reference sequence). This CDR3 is CASRLRGQETQYF. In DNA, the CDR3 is TGTGCCAGCAGGCTAAGGGGTCAAGAGACCCAGTACTTC.

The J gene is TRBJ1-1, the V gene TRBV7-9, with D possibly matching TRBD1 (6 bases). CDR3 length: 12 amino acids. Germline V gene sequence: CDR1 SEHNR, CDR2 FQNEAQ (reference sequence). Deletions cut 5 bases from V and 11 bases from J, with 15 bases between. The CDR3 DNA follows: TGTGCCAGCAGCCAGGTCCGGGGGCTGGCTTTCTTT. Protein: CASSQVRGLAFF. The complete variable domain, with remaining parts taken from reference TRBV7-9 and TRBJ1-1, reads DTGVSQNPRHKITKRGQNVTFRCDPISEHNRLYWYRQTLGQGPEFLTYFQNEAQLEKSRLLSDRFSAERPKGSFSTLEIQRTEQGDSAMYLCASSQVRGLAFFGQGTRLTVV.

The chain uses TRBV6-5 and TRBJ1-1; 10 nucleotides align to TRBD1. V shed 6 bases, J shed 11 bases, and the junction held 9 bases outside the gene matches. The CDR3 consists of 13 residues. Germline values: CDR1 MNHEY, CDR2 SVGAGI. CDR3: CASRGDRGSVAFF. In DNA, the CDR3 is TGTGCCAGCAGGGGGGACAGGGGCTCGGTGGCTTTCTTT.

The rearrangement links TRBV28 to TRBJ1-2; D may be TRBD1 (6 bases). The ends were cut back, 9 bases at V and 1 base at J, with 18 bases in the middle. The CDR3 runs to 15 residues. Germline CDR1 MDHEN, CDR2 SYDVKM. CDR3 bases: TGTGCCAGTGAAACGAACCGGGACATTAACTATGGCTACACCTTC. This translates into CASETNRDINYGYTF.

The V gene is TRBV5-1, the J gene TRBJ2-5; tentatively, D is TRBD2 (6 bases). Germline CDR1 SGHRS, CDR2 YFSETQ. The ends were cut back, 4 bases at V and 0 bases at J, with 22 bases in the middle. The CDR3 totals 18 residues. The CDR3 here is CASSLGTGDPRYQETQYF. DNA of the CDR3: TGCGCCAGCAGCCTAGGGACTGGGGACCCGAGGTACCAAGAGACCCAGTACTTC.

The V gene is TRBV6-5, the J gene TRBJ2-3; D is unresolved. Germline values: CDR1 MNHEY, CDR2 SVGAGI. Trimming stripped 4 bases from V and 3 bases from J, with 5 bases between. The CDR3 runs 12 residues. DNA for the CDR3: TGTGCCAGCAGTTCCGATACAGATACGCAGTATTTT. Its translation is CASSSDTDTQYF.

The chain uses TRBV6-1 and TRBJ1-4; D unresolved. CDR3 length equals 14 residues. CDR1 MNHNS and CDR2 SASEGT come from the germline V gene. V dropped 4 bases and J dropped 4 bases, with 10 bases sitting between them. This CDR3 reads CASSGGGLNEKLFF. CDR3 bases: TGTGCCAGCAGTGGAGGCGGACTTAATGAAAAACTGTTTTTT.

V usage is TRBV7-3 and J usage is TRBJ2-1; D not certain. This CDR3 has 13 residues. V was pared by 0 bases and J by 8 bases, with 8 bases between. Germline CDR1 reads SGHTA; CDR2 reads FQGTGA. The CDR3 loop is CASSLTSRYEQFF. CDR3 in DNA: TGTGCCAGCAGCTTAACGTCTAGGTATGAGCAGTTCTTC.

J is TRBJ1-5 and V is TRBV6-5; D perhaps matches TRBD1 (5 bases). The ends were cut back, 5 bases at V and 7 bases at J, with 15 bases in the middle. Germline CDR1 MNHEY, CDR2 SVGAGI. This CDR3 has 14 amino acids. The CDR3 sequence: CASSETPGDQPQHF. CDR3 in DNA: TGTGCCAGCAGTGAAACTCCCGGGGACCAGCCCCAGCATTTT.

CDR3 bases: TGTGCCAGCAGTGAAGGTTCAGTAAGAGGCTCTGGAAACACCATATATTTT. This gives the protein CASSEGSVRGSGNTIYF. The chain uses TRBV6-1 and TRBJ1-3; D is unresolved. Trimming shortened V by 1 base and J by 0 bases, and 13 bases separated the two germline ends. Germline assignment: CDR1 MNHNS and CDR2 SASEGT. The CDR3 totals 17 residues.

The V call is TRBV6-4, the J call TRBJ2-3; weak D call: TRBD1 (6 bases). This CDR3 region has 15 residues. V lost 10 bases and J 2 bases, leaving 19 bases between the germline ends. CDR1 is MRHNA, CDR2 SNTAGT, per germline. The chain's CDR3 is CATKFDGGPTDTQYF. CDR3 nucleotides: TGTGCCACCAAGTTTGATGGGGGCCCCACAGATACGCAGTATTTT.

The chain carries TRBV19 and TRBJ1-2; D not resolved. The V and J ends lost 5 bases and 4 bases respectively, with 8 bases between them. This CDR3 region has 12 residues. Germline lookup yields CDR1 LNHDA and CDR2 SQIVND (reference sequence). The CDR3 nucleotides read TGTGCCAGTAGTGTGGACCGCTATGGCTACACCTTC. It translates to CASSVDRYGYTF.

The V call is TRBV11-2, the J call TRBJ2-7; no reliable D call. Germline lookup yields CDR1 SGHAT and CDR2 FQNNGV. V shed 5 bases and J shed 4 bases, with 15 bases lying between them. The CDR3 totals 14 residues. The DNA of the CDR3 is TGTGCCAGCAGCCCGACGTTCCTGGCTTACGAGCAGTACTTC. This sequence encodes CASSPTFLAYEQYF.

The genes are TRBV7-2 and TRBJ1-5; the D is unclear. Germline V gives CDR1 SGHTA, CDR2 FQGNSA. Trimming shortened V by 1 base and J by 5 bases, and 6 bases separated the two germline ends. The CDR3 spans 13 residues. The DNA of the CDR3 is TGTGCCAGCAGCTTAGGTCCAGATCAGCCCCAGCATTTT. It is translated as CASSLGPDQPQHF.

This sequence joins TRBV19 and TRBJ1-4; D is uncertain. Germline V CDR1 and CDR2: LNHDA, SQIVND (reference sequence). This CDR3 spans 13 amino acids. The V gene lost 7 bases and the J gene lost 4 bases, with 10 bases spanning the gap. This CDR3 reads CASNPAYNEKLFF. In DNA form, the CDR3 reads TGTGCCAGTAACCCAGCTTATAATGAAAAACTGTTTTTT.

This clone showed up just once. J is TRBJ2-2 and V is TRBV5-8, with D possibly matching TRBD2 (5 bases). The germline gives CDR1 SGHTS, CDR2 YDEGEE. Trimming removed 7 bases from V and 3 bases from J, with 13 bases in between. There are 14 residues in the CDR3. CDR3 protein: CASGKDYYTGELFF. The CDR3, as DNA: TGTGCCAGCGGGAAAGACTACTACACCGGGGAGCTGTTTTTT.

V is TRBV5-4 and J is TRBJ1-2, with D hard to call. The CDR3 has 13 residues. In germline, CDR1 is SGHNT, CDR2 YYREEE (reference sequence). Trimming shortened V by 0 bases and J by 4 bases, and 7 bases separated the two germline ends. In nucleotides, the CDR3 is TGTGCCAGCAGCTTGGCTCACTCCTATGGCTACACCTTC. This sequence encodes CASSLAHSYGYTF.